Below are 19 T cell receptor beta chains sequenced from a single sample in a study of CD8+CD57+ T cells in acquired aplastic anemia. Profiling of TCR beta VDJ combinations and CDR3 sequences used genomic DNA as template. TCRdb independently ran MiXCR on the reads; one entry per CDR3 protein. The sample includes about 120,000 distinct CDR3 sequences, under 60% seen only once; the top ten take under 35%. Sequenced patients had shown CD8+CD57+ cell expansion by flow cytometry. The specimen was sorted CD4+, CD8+, or CD8+CD57+ T cells (not recorded which) from PBMCs. Receptors originate from a human donor with aplastic anemia.

This sequence joins TRBV28 and TRBJ2-5, with 7 bases fitting TRBD2. The germline V gene encodes CDR1 MDHEN and CDR2 SYDVKM. Losses at the gene ends were 4 bases for V and 5 bases for J; bases not matched to a gene: 1. CDR3 length: 12 amino acids. The CDR3 region has the DNA TGTGCCAGCAGTTGGGGGGGGGAGACCCAGTACTTC. Translation gives CASSWGGETQYF.

A word on this clonotype: Compared with germline, one end of the junction differs, possibly owing to a read error. The chain uses TRBV5-6 and TRBJ1-4; D is undetermined. The CDR3 loop spans 11 amino acids. Germline values: CDR1 SGHDT, CDR2 YYEEEE. The CDR3 reads CASSLAGQSCF. The CDR3 DNA is TGTGCCAGCAGCTTGGCTGGGCAGAGTTGTTTT.

This clonotype turned up a few times. CDR3: CSARDGDLSPLHF. The CDR3 DNA follows: TGCAGTGCTAGAGATGGGGACCTCTCACCCCTCCACTTT. The J gene is TRBJ1-6, the V gene TRBV20-1, with D possibly TRBD1 on 5 matching bases. This CDR3 contains 13 residues. The V and J ends lost 0 bases and 10 bases respectively, with 10 bases between them. Germline CDR1 and CDR2: DFQATT and SNEGSKA (reference sequence).

This clonotype occurred a few times. The chain employs TRBV10-3 and TRBJ2-7, with TRBD2 as a possible D gene (6 bases). With 4 bases removed from V and 3 bases from J, the gap between germline ends came to 10 bases. This CDR3 comprises 13 residues. CDR1 is ENHRY, CDR2 SYGVKD, per germline. The CDR3: CAISGTTLYEQYF. The DNA for the CDR3 is TGTGCCATCAGTGGGACTACCCTCTACGAGCAGTACTTC.

This clonotype was seen once. V usage is TRBV29-1 and J usage is TRBJ2-1, with 10 bases fitting TRBD1. Trimming removed 6 bases from V and 3 bases from J; junction bases left unmatched: 5. This CDR3 has 14 amino acids. Germline CDR1 reads SQVTM; CDR2 reads ANQGSEA. CDR3 amino acids: CSVDRTGGYNEQFF. CDR3 nucleotides: TGCAGCGTCGACCGGACAGGGGGCTACAATGAGCAGTTCTTC.

This clonotype occurred a few times. The chain uses TRBV4-3 and TRBJ1-1; no firm D call. Trimming stripped 0 bases from V and 2 bases from J, with 10 bases between. Germline values: CDR1 LGHNA, CDR2 YSLEER. The CDR3 is 15 residues long. CDR3 sequence reads: CASSQDPAPNTEAFF. The DNA of the CDR3 is TGCGCCAGCAGCCAAGACCCCGCACCAAACACTGAAGCTTTCTTT.

This clonotype was picked up many times. The V gene is TRBV7-3, the J gene TRBJ2-2, with 7 bases that match TRBD2. The J segment lost 3 bases and the V segment lost 1 base, leaving 5 bases of the junction unmatched. Germline V gene data show CDR1 as SGHTA and CDR2 as FQGTGA. This CDR3 comprises 16 residues. CDR3 nucleotide sequence: TGTGCCAGCAGCTTAAGCGCAGGGAGGGACACCGGGGAGCTGTTTTTT. It is translated as CASSLSAGRDTGELFF.

This clonotype was counted ten times or more. V usage is TRBV20-1 and J usage is TRBJ1-4; 9 nucleotides line up with TRBD1. Trimming removed 2 bases from V and 7 bases from J; junction bases left unmatched: 8. The CDR3 consists of 15 residues. Germline V gene data show CDR1 as DFQATT and CDR2 as SNEGSKA (reference sequence). The CDR3 DNA follows: TGCAGTGCTAGAACCGGGACAGGGTGGGGTGAAAAACTGTTTTTT. Its translation: CSARTGTGWGEKLFF.

V gene TRBV24-1 combines with J gene TRBJ2-2, with 8 bases fitting TRBD1. CDR1 is KGHDR and CDR2 is SFDVKD in the germline V gene. V trimming: 2 bases; J trimming: 5 bases; junction bases outside the gene matches: 15. This CDR3 region has 19 residues. CDR3 nucleotide sequence: TGTGCCACCAGTGATTCCTACCCTCTCGGACAGGGCCGAACCGGGGAGCTGTTTTTT. Translating it yields CATSDSYPLGQGRTGELFF.

The chain has TRBV19 and TRBJ2-7, with TRBD2 matching 8 bases. From germline, CDR1 is LNHDA and CDR2 SQIVND (reference sequence). V shed 4 bases and J 0 bases; nucleotides not matched to a gene: 5. The CDR3 is 15 residues long. CDR3 protein: CASSKLAASSYEQYF. CDR3 in DNA: TGTGCCAGTAGTAAACTAGCGGCAAGCTCCTACGAGCAGTACTTC. Full variable domain (missing parts from reference TRBV19 and TRBJ2-7): DGGITQSPKYLFRKEGQNVTLSCEQNLNHDAMYWYRQDPGQGLRLIYYSQIVNDFQKGDIAEGYSVSREKKESFPLTVTSAQKNPTAFYLCASSKLAASSYEQYFGPGTRLTVT.

The chain has TRBV10-3 and TRBJ2-3; D possibly corresponds to TRBD2 (5 bases). Trimming left V 4 bases short and J 2 bases short, with 10 bases between. Per the germline V gene, CDR1 is ENHRY and CDR2 is SYGVKD. The CDR3 has 14 amino acids. CDR3 residues: CAISGGQPTDTQYF. DNA of the CDR3: TGTGCCATCAGTGGAGGGCAACCCACAGATACGCAGTATTTT.

This clonotype was seen a handful of times. The gene calls are TRBV12-5 and TRBJ1-1, with a possible D match to TRBD1 (6 bases). CDR3 length equals 18 residues. The germline V and J ends were trimmed by 0 bases and 5 bases, with 22 bases remaining between them. Germline V gene data show CDR1 as LGHNT and CDR2 as FRNRAP. The CDR3 loop is CASGLVQALAPRGTEAFF. The CDR3 DNA reads TGTGCTAGTGGTTTGGTACAGGCCCTCGCCCCCAGGGGTACTGAAGCTTTCTTT.

The chain links TRBV20-1 to TRBJ2-1; TRBD2 matches at 10 bases. J gave up 8 bases and V 3 bases, and 10 bases lay outside the gene matches. The CDR3 contains 15 residues. Germline CDR1 DFQATT, CDR2 SNEGSKA (reference sequence). CDR3 in amino acids: CSARVFGLAGDEQFF. In DNA, the CDR3 is TGCAGTGCTAGGGTCTTCGGCCTAGCGGGGGATGAGCAGTTCTTC.

CDR3: CAISEGASSYNEAFF. Written as DNA, the CDR3 is TGTGCCATCAGTGAGGGGGCGAGCTCCTACAATGAAGCTTTCTTT. The V and J genes are TRBV10-3 and TRBJ1-1; the D gene is possibly TRBD1 (5 bases). This CDR3 is built from 15 residues. Deletions cut 2 bases from V and 7 bases from J, with 17 bases between. Looked up from germline, CDR1 is ENHRY and CDR2 is SYGVKD.

Only one count was recorded for this clonotype. In nucleotides, the CDR3 is TGTGCCAGCAGCTCCAGGGAAATTCGGGGAAATCAGCCCCAGCATTTT. Residues: CASSSREIRGNQPQHF. The chain carries TRBV7-8 and TRBJ1-5; weak D call: TRBD1 (5 bases). This CDR3 is 16 amino acids long. The V gene's germline CDR1 is SGHVS and CDR2 FQNEAQ. V lost 4 bases, J lost 4 bases, and 17 bases lay in between.

This clonotype was picked up many times. The chain couples TRBV19 to TRBJ2-5, with D tentatively TRBD2 (5 bases). The CDR3 loop spans 13 amino acids. With 3 bases removed from V and 3 bases from J, the gap between germline ends came to 8 bases. The germline V gene encodes CDR1 LNHDA and CDR2 SQIVND (reference sequence). The CDR3 region is CASSIRGKETQYF. CDR3 sequence (DNA): TGTGCCAGTAGTATCCGAGGGAAAGAGACCCAGTACTTC.

The genes are TRBV27 and TRBJ2-7, with 7 positions matching TRBD1. The CDR3 contains 13 residues. The germline gives CDR1 MNHEY, CDR2 SMNVEV (reference sequence). Trimming removed 7 bases from V and 3 bases from J; junction bases left unmatched: 6. The DNA of the CDR3 is TGTGCCAGCATGGTGGCAGGGGGCTACGAGCAGTACTTC. Protein product: CASMVAGGYEQYF.

Ten or more counts support this clonotype. V is TRBV2 and J is TRBJ2-7; TRBD1 matches at 9 bases. Germline V lookup: CDR1 SNHLY, CDR2 FYNNEI. The junction had 2 bases not matched to a gene; V was cut back by 4 bases and J by 1 base. The CDR3 totals 14 residues. The CDR3 DNA is TGTGCCAGCAGTGGGACAGGGGAATCCTACGAGCAGTACTTC. Amino acids: CASSGTGESYEQYF.

The rearrangement links TRBV7-9 to TRBJ2-5; D not certain. This CDR3 region has 11 residues. Trimming removed 5 bases from V and 7 bases from J, with 8 bases in between. Germline assignment: CDR1 SEHNR and CDR2 FQNEAQ (reference sequence). CDR3 sequence (DNA): TGTGCCAGCAGCCGAGGCGGGACCCAGTACTTC. It specifies CASSRGGTQYF. The complete variable domain, with remaining parts taken from reference TRBV7-9 and TRBJ2-5, reads DTGVSQNPRHKITKRGQNVTFRCDPISEHNRLYWYRQTLGQGPEFLTYFQNEAQLEKSRLLSDRFSAERPKGSFSTLEIQRTEQGDSAMYLCASSRGGTQYFGPGTRLLVL.